The subject of this entry is one T cell receptor beta chain. This clonotype was detected only a few times. Its antigen is currently not known. No much larger clonotype is one base removed from it; base qualities were not supplied. Receptors were amplified or captured by 5' RACE. TCRdb shows the sequencer as Illumina HiSeq 2500. The second PCR ran for about 6 to 12 cycles and used a J-beta primer mix along with a sample-barcoded 5' primer. A template-switch 5' adaptor carrying 12 random nucleotides introduced a unique molecular identifier onto each TCR beta cDNA molecule. Each sample yielded at least 2.5 million CDR3-containing paired-end reads. First-strand cDNA synthesis was performed from all RNA using the Mint cDNA synthesis kit, with priming by a TRBC-specific oligonucleotide. All cDNA was treated with uracil-DNA glycosylase and then went through a first 18-cycle PCR with the universal primers M1SS and BC2_uni_R. Under the source paper's analysis protocol: For normalization, 1 million high-quality reads, each with a distinct molecular identifier, were randomly selected from each sample. Instead of being binned into consensus sequences, reads that shared molecular identifiers were thrown out. MiTCR, with a Q25 quality threshold and the strictest error-elimination algorithm, was used for CDR3 identification, clonotype clustering and error correction. A nonparametric unseen species model with Euler transformation was used to estimate a lower bound on total TCR beta diversity. Starting from the raw public reads, TCRdb applied fastp trimming at Q25, assembled clones with MiXCR and retained in-frame beta chains. Entries are consolidated by CDR3 protein sequence, retaining the most common genes and DNA. The V and J calls come from TCRdb's annotation, not from the publication. In this sample the table shows fewer than 1.5 million distinct CDR3 sequences, roughly 40% of which occur a single time. 7.9% of the sample belongs to the ten largest clones.

As encoded in the germline V gene, CDR1 is SGHTA while CDR2 is FQGNSA. V is cut by 1 base and J by 9 bases, and the space between the germline ends is 19 bases. Inclusive of the bounding cysteine and phenylalanine, the CDR3 is 17 residues long. Kept here is only the CDR3 DNA, which spans 51 bases and is read in frame from base 1. Systemically healthy Caucasian individuals from Russia, some 36 in total and aged 6 to 90 years, were included as donors. Roughly 10 milliliters of peripheral blood were drawn from each donor into EDTA-treated Vacutainer tubes. PBMCs were isolated by Ficoll-Paque density-gradient centrifugation, with at least 7 million obtained per sample. Trizol reagent was used to extract total RNA from PBMCs, with at least 6 micrograms per sample. The percentages of naive CD45RAhigh/CD27high T cells were determined by flow cytometry on a PBMC aliquot from every donor. This specimen comes from a study of blood T cells in healthy people across ages (dated by TCRdb to the mid-2010s). Notes on the research overall: In model experiments, template switching captured roughly one uniquely barcoded TCR beta cDNA molecule for every two T cells. Age-related changes in TCR beta repertoire diversity were measured in the study by deep sequencing normalized with unique cDNA molecular identifiers. The donors were divided into four age groups: young (average around 15 years), middle-aged (around 37), aged (approximately 62) and long-lived (around 87). To avoid experimental bias, donors of different ages were spread randomly across the sequencing lanes. The study analyzed two additional independent replicas of 1 million unique cDNA reads from the same blood draw for two donors, one aged 18 to 30 and one aged 80 or older.

Overall study results and their limits: As age increased, observed TCR beta diversity per million T cells dropped in a roughly linear way, and a significant reduction was already evident by age about 36. Compared with the aged group, the long-lived group had more naive CD4+ T cells, fewer expanded clones and increased TCR diversity, a pattern suggesting age selection. Because profiling used bulk unsorted PBMCs, naive and antigen-experienced compartments could not be compared conclusively. Estimates of total diversity from one million sequenced T cells were regarded as lower bounds and underestimates. There was a strong correlation between observed TCR beta diversity and the percentage of naive T cells measured by flow cytometry. Donor CMV infection status was unknown, potentially confounding age-related changes in expanded clonotypes.

Recombination linked TRBV7-2 to TRBJ1-6; a weak D assignment points to TRBD1 (5 bases agree). This clonotype was sampled from a woman aged 18-29 years in good health. The sample consisted of blood. The DNA reads TGTGCCAGCAGCTTAGGTGGGGCGGGGCTGATAGGTTCACCCCTCCACTTT. It codes for CASSLGGAGLIGSPLHF. The variable domain in full, with residues beyond the CDR3 obtained from the reference TRBV7-2 and TRBJ1-6 genes, is GAGVSQSPSNKVTEKGKDVELRCDPISGHTALYWYRQSLGQGLEFLIYFQGNSAPDKSGLPSDRFSAERTGGSVSTLTIQRTQQEDSAVYLCASSLGGAGLIGSPLHFGNGTRLTVT.